One and the same sample provided the 11 T cell receptor beta chains below, sequenced in a study of neurological immune-mediated disorders. TCRdb reprocessed the 5' RACE reads with MiXCR, giving one entry per CDR3 protein. Of tens of thousands of distinct CDR3 sequences listed, less than 5.5% are singletons. The sample comprised PBMCs. The receptors shown here come from a man aged 25-45 years with multiple sclerosis.

The genes are TRBV12-3 or TRBV12-4 and TRBJ1-5; D gene unclear. CDR3 length: 13 amino acids. The V end lost 5 bases, the J end lost 4 bases, and 9 bases lay between the germline ends. The CDR3 region is CASSRDGNQPQHF. In nucleotides, the CDR3 is TGTGCCAGCAGTCGAGACGGGAATCAGCCCCAGCATTTT.

This clonotype was seen more than once but under ten times. The chain recombines TRBV20-1 with TRBJ1-1; a weak D match, TRBD1 (6 bases). Trimming took off 3 bases at V and 3 bases at J, with 11 bases between the two ends. The CDR3 spans 13 residues. Germline loops: CDR1 DFQATT, CDR2 SNEGSKA (reference sequence). The CDR3 protein is CSASPQGYTEAFF. In DNA, the CDR3 is TGCAGTGCTAGCCCACAGGGATACACTGAAGCTTTCTTT.

This clonotype was observed at least ten times. The genes are TRBV28 and TRBJ2-7; D is possibly TRBD1 (6 bases). Germline V gene data show CDR1 as MDHEN and CDR2 as SYDVKM. There are 13 residues in the CDR3. Trimming shortened V by 6 bases and J by 0 bases, and 9 bases separated the two germline ends. The CDR3 region has the DNA TGTGCCAGCAGAGGACAGCCCTCCTACGAGCAGTACTTC. It encodes CASRGQPSYEQYF.

Ten or more counts support this clonotype. V is TRBV12-5 and J is TRBJ2-7, with D perhaps matching TRBD1 (6 bases). CDR1 and CDR2 (germline): LGHNT, FRNRAP. Trimming took off 6 bases at V and 3 bases at J, with 9 bases between the two ends. The CDR3 loop spans 12 amino acids. The CDR3 DNA reads as TGTGCTAGTGGCCCAGGGGACTACGAGCAGTACGTC. This codes for CASGPGDYEQYV.

The sample holds many counts of this clonotype. The chain couples TRBV15 to TRBJ1-1; possibly TRBD1 for D (5 bases). Germline V gene data show CDR1 as LNHNV and CDR2 as YYDKDF (reference sequence). Trimming left V 5 bases short and J 1 base short, with 11 bases between. This CDR3 region has 14 residues. The CDR3 loop reads CATSEMTANTEAFF. For the CDR3, the DNA is TGTGCCACCAGCGAGATGACAGCGAACACTGAAGCTTTCTTT.

The sample holds a few counts of this clonotype. In nucleotides, the CDR3 is TGTGCCAGCAGCTTGACGAAACGGCCTAGAGGGAGTAATGAAAAACTGTTTTTT. This sequence encodes CASSLTKRPRGSNEKLFF. The genes are TRBV5-6 and TRBJ1-4; D ambiguous. Between the trimmed V and J ends, which lost 1 base and 4 bases, there was a span of 20 bases. The CDR3 sequence is 18 residues long. Germline V gene lookup returns CDR1 SGHDT and CDR2 YYEEEE.

Ten or more counts support this clonotype. This chain uses TRBV5-1 with TRBJ2-2, with 9 bases identical to TRBD1. The CDR3 is made up of 15 amino acids. In germline, CDR1 is SGHRS, CDR2 YFSETQ. With 3 bases clipped from V and 7 bases from J, the junction kept 7 bases outside the gene matches. The CDR3 reads CASSSGTGLVGELFF. In nucleotides, the CDR3 is TGCGCCAGCAGCTCCGGGACAGGGTTGGTCGGGGAGCTGTTTTTT.

This chain uses TRBV11-2 with TRBJ2-6, with TRBD1 matching over 8 bases. The CDR3 is 19 residues long. V was pared by 1 base and J by 0 bases, with 8 bases of the junction left unmatched. Germline loops: CDR1 SGHAT, CDR2 FQNNGV. The CDR3 DNA reads as TGTGCCAGCAGCTTAGCGCTTGGACAGGGTCCCTCTGGGGCCAACGTCCTGACTTTC. Amino acids: CASSLALGQGPSGANVLTF.

Concerning this clonotype: A clone one base away is much larger, so this may be a read error. The chain employs TRBV20-1 and TRBJ2-7, with 7 bases lining up with TRBD2. Germline CDR1 and CDR2: DFQATT and SNEGSKA (reference sequence). This CDR3 comprises 14 residues. With 3 bases clipped from V and 6 bases from J, the junction kept 11 bases outside the gene matches. The CDR3, as DNA: TGCAGTGCTAGGGGAGGGAGACTGGTTTCCGAGCAGTACTTC. Its translation is CSARGGRLVSEQYF.

This clonotype has a count of ten or more. V usage is TRBV7-2 and J usage is TRBJ1-1, with D hard to call. Germline-derived CDR1 and CDR2 are SGHTA and FQGNSA. The CDR3 extends over 11 amino acids. V lost 5 bases, J lost 1 base, and 2 bases lay in between. The CDR3 bases are TGTGCCAGCAGCCAGAACACTGAAGCTTTCTTT. The encoded protein is CASSQNTEAFF.

This clonotype was counted ten times or more. CDR3 nucleotide sequence: TGCGCCAGCAGTGAGCTAGCGGGGGGTGAGCAGTTCTTC. Protein: CASSELAGGEQFF. V usage is TRBV10-2 and J usage is TRBJ2-1; 11 nucleotides agree with TRBD2. The V segment lost 2 bases and the J segment 9 bases; nucleotides outside the gene matches: 0. Looked up from germline, CDR1 is WSHSY and CDR2 is SAAADI. The CDR3 has 13 residues.